Below are 9 T cell receptor beta chains sequenced from a single sample in a study of post-analysis software for immune sequencing data. The study's findings and limits: There were about 5 TRBV segments more frequent in patients than controls, and TRBV5-6, TRBV5-1 and TRBV20-1 were among them.

Researchers reported that TCR beta cDNA libraries carried unique molecular identifiers. Using its own MiXCR run on the PCR reads, TCRdb lists one record per CDR3 protein. The sample yields 740,000 or so distinct CDR3 sequences, approximately 50% seen once. Their antigens remain unidentified. Sequencing input: blood. Source of these receptors: a girl between 5 and 17 years old with multiple sclerosis.

The chain links TRBV4-2 to TRBJ2-2; D gene uncertain. V lost 5 bases and J 1 base, leaving 5 bases between the germline ends. CDR1 is LGHNA, CDR2 YNFKEQ, per germline. The CDR3 is 13 residues long. CDR3 residues: CASSAKNTGELFF. The DNA for the CDR3 is TGTGCCAGCAGCGCCAAGAACACCGGGGAGCTGTTTTTT.

The rearrangement links TRBV5-1 to TRBJ2-2, with a possible D match to TRBD2 (6 bases). Trimming took off 4 bases at V and 1 base at J, with 14 bases between the two ends. The CDR3 loop spans 16 amino acids. Per the germline V gene, CDR1 is SGHRS and CDR2 is YFSETQ. The CDR3 sequence: CASSRLGTQNTGELFF. CDR3 DNA sequence: TGCGCCAGCAGCCGATTAGGGACTCAGAACACCGGGGAGCTGTTTTTT. Full variable domain (outside the CDR3, taken from reference TRBV5-1 and TRBJ2-2): KAGVTQTPRYLIKTRGQQVTLSCSPISGHRSVSWYQQTPGQGLQFLFEYFSETQRNKGNFPGRFSGRQFSNSRSEMNVSTLELGDSALYLCASSRLGTQNTGELFFGEGSRLTVL.

In regard to this clonotype: Possible read error: a much larger clone is one base away. The V call is TRBV29-1, the J call TRBJ2-6; D may match TRBD1 or TRBD2 (5 bases each). Looked up from germline, CDR1 is SQVTM and CDR2 is ANQGSEA. The CDR3 spans 13 residues. CDR3 bases: TGCAGCGCGGGACCCTCTGGGGCCAACGTCCGGACTTTC. It codes for CSAGPSGANVRTF.

The DNA for the CDR3 is TGTGCCAGCAGCTTCGGGGGGGGTCCCGTTGGATACTTC. This translates into CASSFGGGPVGYF. This sequence joins TRBV7-9 and TRBJ2-7; 8 bases fit TRBD2. V lost 3 bases to trimming and J lost 13 bases; unmatched junction nucleotides: 11. Germline V gives CDR1 SEHNR, CDR2 FQNEAQ (reference sequence). CDR3 length equals 13 residues.

The CDR3 coding sequence is TGTGCCAGCAGCGCCTCGCTAGCGGGGGGAACCTACGAGCAGTACTTC. Protein: CASSASLAGGTYEQYF. The chain employs TRBV7-2 and TRBJ2-7, with 11 bases identical to TRBD2. Trimming cost V 5 bases and J 2 bases; bases outside gene matches: 8. The CDR3 is 16 residues long. Germline-derived CDR1 and CDR2 are SGHTA and FQGNSA.

The chain couples TRBV6-5 to TRBJ1-4, with TRBD1 matching over 8 bases. This CDR3 contains 15 residues. Germline lookup yields CDR1 MNHEY and CDR2 SVGAGI. The V segment lost 4 bases and the J segment 8 bases; nucleotides outside the gene matches: 9. CDR3 in DNA: TGTGCCAGCAGTTCTTGGGCAGGGGGCCAAGAAAAACTGTTTTTT. As protein: CASSSWAGGQEKLFF.

The rearrangement links TRBV4-1 to TRBJ1-1; 9 bases align to TRBD1. Unmatched junction bases numbered 10, after V lost 3 bases and J lost 8 bases. CDR1 is MGHRA and CDR2 is YSYEKL in the germline V gene. The length of the CDR3 is 15 residues. The CDR3 DNA follows: TGCGCCAGCAGCCACCCAACCGGGACAGGGACCGAAGCTTTCTTT. This codes for CASSHPTGTGTEAFF.

V usage is TRBV5-6 and J usage is TRBJ2-4; D is uncertain. The J call may be mistaken, given a closer DNA end match to TRBJ2-7. The CDR3 contains 12 residues. CDR1 and CDR2 from the germline V gene are SGHDT and YYEEEE. In DNA, the CDR3 is TGTGCCAGCAGCCCTATTTTGGGCGAGCAGTACTTC. Translating gives CASSPILGEQYF.

The V and J genes are TRBV20-1 and TRBJ2-1; 7 positions match TRBD1. The J segment lost 10 bases and the V segment lost 2 bases, leaving 20 bases of the junction unmatched. This CDR3 has 17 residues. The germline gives CDR1 DFQATT, CDR2 SNEGSKA (reference sequence). The CDR3 protein is CSARSKDRAHDSYEQFF. Written as DNA, the CDR3 is TGCAGTGCTAGATCCAAAGACAGGGCTCATGATTCCTACGAGCAGTTCTTC.